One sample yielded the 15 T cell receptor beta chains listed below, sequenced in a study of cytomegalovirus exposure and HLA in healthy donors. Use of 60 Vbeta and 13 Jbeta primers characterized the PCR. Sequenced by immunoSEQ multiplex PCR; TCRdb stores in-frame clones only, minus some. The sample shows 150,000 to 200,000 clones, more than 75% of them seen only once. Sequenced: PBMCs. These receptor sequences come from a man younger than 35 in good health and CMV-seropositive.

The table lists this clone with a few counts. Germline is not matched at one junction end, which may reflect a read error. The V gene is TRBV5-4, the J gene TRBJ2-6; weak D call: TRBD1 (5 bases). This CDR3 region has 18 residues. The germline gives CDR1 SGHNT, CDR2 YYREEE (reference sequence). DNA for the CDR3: TGTGCCAGCAGCTTGGTCAGTCGGTTGCCTTCTGGGGCCAACGGCCTGACTTTC. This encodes CASSLVSRLPSGANGLTF.

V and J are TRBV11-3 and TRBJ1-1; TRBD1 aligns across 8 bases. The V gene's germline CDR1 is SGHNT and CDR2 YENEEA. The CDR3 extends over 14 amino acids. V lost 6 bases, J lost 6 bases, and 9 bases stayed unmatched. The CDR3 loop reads CASSRRGRDAEAFF. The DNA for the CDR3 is TGTGCCAGCAGTCGCAGGGGGCGCGACGCTGAAGCTTTCTTT.

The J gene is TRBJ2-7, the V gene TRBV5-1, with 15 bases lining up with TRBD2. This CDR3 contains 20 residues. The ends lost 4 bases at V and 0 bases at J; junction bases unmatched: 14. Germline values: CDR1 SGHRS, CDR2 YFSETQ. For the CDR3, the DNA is TGCGCCAGCAGCCAAATGGCGGCCGGGACTAGCGGGGGGACCTCCTACGAGCAGTACTTC. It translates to CASSQMAAGTSGGTSYEQYF.

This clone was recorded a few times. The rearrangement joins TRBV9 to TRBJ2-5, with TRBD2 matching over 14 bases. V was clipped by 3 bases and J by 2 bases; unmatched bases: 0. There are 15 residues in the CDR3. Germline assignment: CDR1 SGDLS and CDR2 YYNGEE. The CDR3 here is CASSGTSGGQETQYF. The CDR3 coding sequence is TGTGCCAGCAGCGGGACTAGCGGGGGGCAAGAGACCCAGTACTTC.

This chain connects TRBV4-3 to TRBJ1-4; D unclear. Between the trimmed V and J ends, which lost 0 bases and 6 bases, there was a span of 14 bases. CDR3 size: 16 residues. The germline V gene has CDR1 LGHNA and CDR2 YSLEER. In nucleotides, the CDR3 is TGCGCCAGCAGCCAAGATGGGTCAGGCTTGGATGAAAAACTGTTTTTT. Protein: CASSQDGSGLDEKLFF.

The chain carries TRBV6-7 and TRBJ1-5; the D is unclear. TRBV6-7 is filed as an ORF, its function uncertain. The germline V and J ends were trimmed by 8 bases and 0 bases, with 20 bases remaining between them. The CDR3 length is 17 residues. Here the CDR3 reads CASAQEASHNSNQPQHF. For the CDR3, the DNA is TGTGCCAGCGCCCAAGAAGCCTCTCATAATAGCAATCAGCCCCAGCATTTT.

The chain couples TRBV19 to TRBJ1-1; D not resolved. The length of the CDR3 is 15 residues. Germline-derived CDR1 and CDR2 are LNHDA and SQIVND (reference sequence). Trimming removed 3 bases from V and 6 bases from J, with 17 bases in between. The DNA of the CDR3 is TGTGCCAGTAGTATTCAGGCTGACGTTCAAGCTGAAGCTTTCTTT. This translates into CASSIQADVQAEAFF. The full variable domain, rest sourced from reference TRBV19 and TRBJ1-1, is DGGITQSPKYLFRKEGQNVTLSCEQNLNHDAMYWYRQDPGQGLRLIYYSQIVNDFQKGDIAEGYSVSREKKESFPLTVTSAQKNPTAFYLCASSIQADVQAEAFFGQGTRLTVV.

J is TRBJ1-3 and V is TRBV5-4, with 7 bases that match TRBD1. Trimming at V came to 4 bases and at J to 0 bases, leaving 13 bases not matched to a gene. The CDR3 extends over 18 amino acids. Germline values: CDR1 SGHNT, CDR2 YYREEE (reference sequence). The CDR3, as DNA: TGTGCCAGCAGCCCGAATCTCGGGACAGCGATCTCTGGAAACACCATATATTTT. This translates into CASSPNLGTAISGNTIYF.

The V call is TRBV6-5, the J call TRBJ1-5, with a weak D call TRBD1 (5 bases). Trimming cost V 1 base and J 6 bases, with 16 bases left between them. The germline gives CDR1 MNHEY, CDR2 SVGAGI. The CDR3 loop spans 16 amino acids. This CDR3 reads CASSYFGAGIGQPQHF. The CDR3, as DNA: TGTGCCAGCAGTTACTTCGGAGCAGGGATCGGTCAGCCCCAGCATTTT.

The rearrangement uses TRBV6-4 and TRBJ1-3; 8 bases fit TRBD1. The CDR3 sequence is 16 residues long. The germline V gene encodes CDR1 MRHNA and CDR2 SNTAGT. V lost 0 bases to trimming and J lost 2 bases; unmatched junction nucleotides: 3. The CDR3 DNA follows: TGTGCCAGCAGTGACTCGACAGGGGAAACTGGAAACACCATATATTTT. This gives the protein CASSDSTGETGNTIYF.

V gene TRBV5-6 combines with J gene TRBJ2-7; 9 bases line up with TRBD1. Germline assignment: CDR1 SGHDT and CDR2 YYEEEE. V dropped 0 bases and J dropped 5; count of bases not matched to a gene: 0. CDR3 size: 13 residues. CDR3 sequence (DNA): TGTGCCAGCAGCTTGGGGGACAGGGACGAGCAGTACTTC. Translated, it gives CASSLGDRDEQYF. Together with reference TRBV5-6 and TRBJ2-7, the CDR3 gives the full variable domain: DAGVTQSPTHLIKTRGQQVTLRCSPKSGHDTVSWYQQALGQGPQFIFQYYEEEERQRGNFPDRFSGHQFPNYSSELNVNALLLGDSALYLCASSLGDRDEQYFGPGTRLTVT.

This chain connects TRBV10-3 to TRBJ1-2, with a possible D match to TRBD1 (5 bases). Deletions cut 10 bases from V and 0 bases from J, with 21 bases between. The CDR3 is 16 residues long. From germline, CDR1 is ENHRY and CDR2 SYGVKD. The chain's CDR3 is CATASGGKPTNYGYTF. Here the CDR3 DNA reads TGTGCCACCGCCTCGGGGGGAAAACCCACTAACTATGGCTACACCTTC.

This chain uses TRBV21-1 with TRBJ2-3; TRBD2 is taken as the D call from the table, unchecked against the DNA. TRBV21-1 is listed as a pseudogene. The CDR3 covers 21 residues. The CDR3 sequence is CASSKEGRLAGIHSSTDTQYF. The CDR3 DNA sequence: TGTGCCAGCAGCAAAGAGGGGAGACTAGCGGGGATCCACTCTAGCACAGATACGCAGTATTTT.

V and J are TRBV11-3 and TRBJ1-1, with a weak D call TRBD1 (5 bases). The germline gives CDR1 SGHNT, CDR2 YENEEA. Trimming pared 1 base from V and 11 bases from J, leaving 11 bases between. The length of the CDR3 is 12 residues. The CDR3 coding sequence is TGTGCCAGCAGCTTAGTGCAGGGAATGGCTTTCTTT. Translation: CASSLVQGMAFF.

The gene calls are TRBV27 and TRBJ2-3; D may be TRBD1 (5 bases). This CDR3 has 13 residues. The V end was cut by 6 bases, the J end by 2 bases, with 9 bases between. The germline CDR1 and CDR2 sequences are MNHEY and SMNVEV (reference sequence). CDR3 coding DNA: TGTGCCAGCAGAGACAGATTCACAGATACGCAGTATTTT. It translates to CASRDRFTDTQYF.